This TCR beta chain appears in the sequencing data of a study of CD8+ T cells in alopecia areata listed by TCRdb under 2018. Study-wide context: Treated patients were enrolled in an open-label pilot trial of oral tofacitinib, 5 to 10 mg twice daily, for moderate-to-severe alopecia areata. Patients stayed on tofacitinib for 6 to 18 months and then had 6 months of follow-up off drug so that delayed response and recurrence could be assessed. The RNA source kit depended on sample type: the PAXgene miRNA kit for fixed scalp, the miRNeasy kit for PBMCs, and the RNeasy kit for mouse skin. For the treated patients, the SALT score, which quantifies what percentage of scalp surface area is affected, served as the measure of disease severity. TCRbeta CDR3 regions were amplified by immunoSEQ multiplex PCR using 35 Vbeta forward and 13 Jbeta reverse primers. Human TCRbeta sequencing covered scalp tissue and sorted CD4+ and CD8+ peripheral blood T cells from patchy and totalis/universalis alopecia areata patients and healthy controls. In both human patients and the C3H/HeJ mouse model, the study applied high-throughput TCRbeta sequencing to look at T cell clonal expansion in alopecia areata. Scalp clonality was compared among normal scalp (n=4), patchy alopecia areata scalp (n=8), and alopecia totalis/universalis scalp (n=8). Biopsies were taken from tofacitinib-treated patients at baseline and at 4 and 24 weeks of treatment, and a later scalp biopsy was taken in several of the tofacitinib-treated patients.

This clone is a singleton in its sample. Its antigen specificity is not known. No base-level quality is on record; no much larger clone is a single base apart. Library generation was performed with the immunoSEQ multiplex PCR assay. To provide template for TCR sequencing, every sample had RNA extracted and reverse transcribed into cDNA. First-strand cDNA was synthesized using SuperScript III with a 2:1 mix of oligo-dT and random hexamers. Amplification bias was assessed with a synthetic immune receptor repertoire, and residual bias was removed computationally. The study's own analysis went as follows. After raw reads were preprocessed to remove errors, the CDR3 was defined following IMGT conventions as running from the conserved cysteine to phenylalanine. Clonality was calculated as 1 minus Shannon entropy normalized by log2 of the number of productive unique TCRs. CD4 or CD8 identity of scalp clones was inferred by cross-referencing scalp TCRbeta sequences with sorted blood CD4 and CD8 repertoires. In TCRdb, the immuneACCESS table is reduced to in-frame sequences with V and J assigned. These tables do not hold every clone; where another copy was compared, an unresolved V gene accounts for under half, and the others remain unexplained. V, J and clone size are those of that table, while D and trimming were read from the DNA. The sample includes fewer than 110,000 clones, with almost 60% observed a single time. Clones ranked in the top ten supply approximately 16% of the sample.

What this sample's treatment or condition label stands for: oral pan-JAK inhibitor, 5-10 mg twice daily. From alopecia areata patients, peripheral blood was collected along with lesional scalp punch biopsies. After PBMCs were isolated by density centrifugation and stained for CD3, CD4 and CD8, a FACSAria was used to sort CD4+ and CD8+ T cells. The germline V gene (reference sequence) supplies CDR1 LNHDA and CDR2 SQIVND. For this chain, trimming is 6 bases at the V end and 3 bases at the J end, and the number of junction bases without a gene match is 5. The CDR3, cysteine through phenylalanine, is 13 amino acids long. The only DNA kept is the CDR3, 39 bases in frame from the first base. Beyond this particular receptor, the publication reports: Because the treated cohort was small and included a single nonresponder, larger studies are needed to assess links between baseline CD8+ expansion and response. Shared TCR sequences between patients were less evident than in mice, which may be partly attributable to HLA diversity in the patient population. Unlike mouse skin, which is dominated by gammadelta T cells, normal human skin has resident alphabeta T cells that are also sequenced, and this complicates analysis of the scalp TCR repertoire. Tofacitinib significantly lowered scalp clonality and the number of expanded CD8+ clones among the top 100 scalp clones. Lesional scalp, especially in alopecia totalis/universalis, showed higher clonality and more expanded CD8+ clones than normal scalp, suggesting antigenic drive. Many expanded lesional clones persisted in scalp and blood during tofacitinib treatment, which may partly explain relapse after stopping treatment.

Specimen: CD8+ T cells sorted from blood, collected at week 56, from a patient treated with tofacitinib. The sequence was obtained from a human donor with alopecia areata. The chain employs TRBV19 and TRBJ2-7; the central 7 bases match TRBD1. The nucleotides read TGTGCCAGTAGCCCGGGACAGAGCTACGAGCAGTACTTC. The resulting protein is CASSPGQSYEQYF.